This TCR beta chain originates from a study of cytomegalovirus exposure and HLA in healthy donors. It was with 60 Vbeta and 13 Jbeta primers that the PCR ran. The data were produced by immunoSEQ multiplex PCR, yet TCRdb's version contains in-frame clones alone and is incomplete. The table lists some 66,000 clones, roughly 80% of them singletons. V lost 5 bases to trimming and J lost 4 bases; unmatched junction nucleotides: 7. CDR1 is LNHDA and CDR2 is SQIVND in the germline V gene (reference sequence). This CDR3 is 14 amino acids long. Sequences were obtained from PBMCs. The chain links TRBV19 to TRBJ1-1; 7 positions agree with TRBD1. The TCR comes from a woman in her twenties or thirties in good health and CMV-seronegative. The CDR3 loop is CASSPTGWGTEAFF. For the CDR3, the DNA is TGTGCCAGTAGTCCGACAGGGTGGGGCACTGAAGCTTTCTTT.